What follows are 31 T cell receptor beta chains derived from one specimen sequenced in a study of CD8 T cells in Susac syndrome. When the RNA was reverse transcribed, random hexamers were used with an input of about 0.5 to 1 ug. TCRdb independently ran MiXCR on the immunoSEQ multiplex PCR reads; one entry per CDR3 protein. The sample consists of approximately 180,000 distinct CDR3 sequences, around 95% of them appearing once. The sequenced material came from CD4+ T cells from PBMCs. Every receptor here comes from a human donor with multiple sclerosis.

A single count supports this clonotype. The chain links TRBV29-1 to TRBJ1-1; 8 bases match TRBD1. V shed 7 bases and J 1 base; nucleotides not matched to a gene: 5. The germline V gene encodes CDR1 SQVTM and CDR2 ANQGSEA. This CDR3 comprises 13 residues. CDR3: CSASTGANTEAFF. CDR3 DNA: TGCAGCGCTTCGACAGGGGCGAACACTGAAGCTTTCTTT.

The V and J genes are TRBV12-3 or TRBV12-4 and TRBJ2-3; TRBD1 matches at 7 bases. The CDR3 spans 15 residues. After removal of 5 bases from V and 4 bases from J, the junction contained 9 bases not matched to a gene. CDR3 loop: CASSAADRDADTQYF. The CDR3 DNA sequence: TGTGCCAGCAGTGCCGCAGACAGGGACGCAGATACGCAGTATTTT.

The chain is built from TRBV7-6 and TRBJ2-1, with no clear D. In germline, CDR1 is SGHVS, CDR2 FNYEAQ. Trimming shortened V by 1 base and J by 3 bases, and 10 bases separated the two germline ends. This CDR3 contains 15 residues. The CDR3 spells CASSLGRMDYNEQFF. The DNA of the CDR3 is TGTGCCAGCAGCTTAGGCCGGATGGACTACAATGAGCAGTTCTTC.

The chain couples TRBV4-1 to TRBJ1-5; 8 bases match TRBD1. With 4 bases clipped from V and 5 bases from J, the junction kept 7 bases outside the gene matches. Per the germline V gene, CDR1 is MGHRA and CDR2 is YSYEKL. The length of the CDR3 is 15 residues. CDR3 residues: CASSLTDRGYQPQHF. The CDR3 DNA follows: TGCGCCAGCAGCCTTACAGACAGGGGATATCAGCCCCAGCATTTT.

This chain connects TRBV30 to TRBJ1-3; D is possibly TRBD1 (5 bases). Germline V lookup: CDR1 GTSNPN, CDR2 SVGIG (reference sequence). The CDR3 has 14 residues. Trimming took 4 bases from V and 2 from J, leaving 12 bases between them. The DNA of the CDR3 is TGTGCCTGGACCATGGGGGGGGCTGGAAACACCATATATTTT. Protein product: CAWTMGGAGNTIYF.

This clonotype was counted once. The gene calls are TRBV29-1 and TRBJ1-4; 7 bases agree with TRBD1. CDR1 is SQVTM, CDR2 ANQGSEA, per germline. With 3 bases clipped from V and 5 bases from J, the junction kept 3 bases outside the gene matches. This CDR3 is 13 amino acids long. The CDR3 region has the DNA TGCAGCGTTGAGGGGACAGCGAATGAAAAACTGTTTTTT. Its translation: CSVEGTANEKLFF.

This chain uses TRBV12-3 or TRBV12-4 with TRBJ2-1; D is perhaps TRBD1 or TRBD2 (5 bases each). The CDR3 totals 15 residues. Between the trimmed V and J ends, which lost 2 bases and 8 bases, there was a span of 16 bases. The CDR3 here is CASSLWQGVRDEQFF. CDR3 nucleotides: TGTGCCAGCAGTTTATGGCAGGGAGTTCGCGATGAGCAGTTCTTC.

This chain uses TRBV7-2 with TRBJ2-5; 10 nucleotides align to TRBD2. The germline V gene has CDR1 SGHTA and CDR2 FQGNSA. CDR3 length: 16 amino acids. V shed 3 bases, J shed 4 bases, and the junction held 8 bases outside the gene matches. The CDR3 DNA is TGTGCCAGCAGCTTCTTGACTAGCGGGCCAGGAGAGACCCAGTACTTC. Translating gives CASSFLTSGPGETQYF. The variable domain in full, with the rest retrieved from reference TRBV7-2 and TRBJ2-5, is GAGVSQSPSNKVTEKGKDVELRCDPISGHTALYWYRQSLGQGLEFLIYFQGNSAPDKSGLPSDRFSAERTGGSVSTLTIQRTQQEDSAVYLCASSFLTSGPGETQYFGPGTRLLVL.

CDR3 sequence (DNA): TGCAGCGTCGCGGCAGGGTGGGGCTACGAGCAGTACTTC. Translated: CSVAAGWGYEQYF. The genes are TRBV29-1 and TRBJ2-7; TRBD1 is a possible D gene (5 bases). CDR3 length: 13 residues. Germline V gene data show CDR1 as SQVTM and CDR2 as ANQGSEA. The germline V and J ends were trimmed by 6 bases and 3 bases, with 15 bases remaining between them.

This clonotype was observed a few times. This chain uses TRBV7-8 with TRBJ1-5, with TRBD1 as a possible D gene (5 bases). The germline CDR1 and CDR2 sequences are SGHVS and FQNEAQ. Trimming removed 3 bases at V and 6 bases at J, with 12 bases between. The CDR3 has 14 residues. The CDR3 is CASSLAGDLQPQHF. CDR3 nucleotides: TGTGCCAGCAGCTTGGCGGGGGATCTTCAGCCCCAGCATTTT.

This chain joins TRBV24-1 and TRBJ2-7, with D unresolved. The V gene's germline CDR1 is KGHDR and CDR2 SFDVKD. The CDR3 totals 14 residues. V shed 4 bases and J shed 2 bases, with 11 bases lying between them. DNA for the CDR3: TGTGCCACCAGTGAATCTGGGCCCGCCTACGAGCAGTACTTC. Translation gives CATSESGPAYEQYF.

V usage is TRBV4-1 and J usage is TRBJ1-1; maybe TRBD1 (6 bases). Per germline, CDR1 MGHRA and CDR2 YSYEKL. Trimming took 0 bases from V and 3 from J, leaving 17 bases between them. The length of the CDR3 is 17 residues. CDR3 residues: CASSQDRNRAGDTEAFF. The CDR3 DNA reads TGCGCCAGCAGCCAAGATAGGAACAGGGCCGGCGACACTGAAGCTTTCTTT.

This clonotype occurred once. The V call is TRBV20-1, the J call TRBJ1-1; D is undetermined. CDR3 size: 12 residues. Germline values: CDR1 DFQATT, CDR2 SNEGSKA (reference sequence). V lost 5 bases to trimming and J lost 1 base, with 8 bases between them. CDR3 loop: CSAPTENTEAFF. The CDR3 bases are TGCAGTGCTCCCACAGAGAACACTGAAGCTTTCTTT.

J is TRBJ1-6 and V is TRBV28; the D is unclear. The CDR3 has 13 residues. Germline loops: CDR1 MDHEN, CDR2 SYDVKM. The germline V and J ends were trimmed by 7 bases and 5 bases, with 9 bases remaining between them. CDR3 in amino acids: CASNRVDNSPLHF. CDR3 DNA sequence: TGTGCCAGCAACCGAGTTGATAATTCACCCCTCCACTTT.

The V and J genes are TRBV3-1 and TRBJ2-1, with 8 bases matching TRBD2. V shed 4 bases and J 7 bases; nucleotides not matched to a gene: 15. Germline loops: CDR1 LGHDT, CDR2 YNNKEL (reference sequence). The CDR3 spans 17 residues. The CDR3 coding sequence is TGTGCCAGCAGCCCTCTACCGGGGGGGGGACCGGGGAATGAGCAGTTCTTC. As protein: CASSPLPGGGPGNEQFF.

This chain uses TRBV7-9 with TRBJ1-4; D gene ambiguous. Germline V gives CDR1 SEHNR, CDR2 FQNEAQ (reference sequence). The CDR3 is 15 amino acids. Trimming took off 2 bases at V and 3 bases at J, with 10 bases between the two ends. The CDR3 DNA follows: TGTGCCAGCAGCTTATGGTCAGTTGCTAATGAAAAACTGTTTTTT. It yields the protein CASSLWSVANEKLFF.

Here the CDR3 reads CASTSTDRADTQYF. The CDR3 DNA reads TGTGCCAGCACCTCAACGGACCGGGCAGATACGCAGTATTTT. The rearrangement joins TRBV6-6 to TRBJ2-3; D call uncertain. The V end lost 7 bases, the J end lost 4 bases, and 15 bases lay between the germline ends. Germline V gene sequence: CDR1 MNHNY, CDR2 SVGAGI (reference sequence). The CDR3 is 14 residues long.

The chain carries TRBV5-1 and TRBJ1-6, with 7 nucleotides matching TRBD1. Germline trimming cut 2 bases from V and 7 bases from J; bases unmatched to any gene: 6. This CDR3 is 15 amino acids long. The germline CDR1 and CDR2 sequences are SGHRS and YFSETQ. DNA of the CDR3: TGCGCCAGCAGCTTTTCCACAGGGGACAATTCACCCCTCCACTTT. Translated: CASSFSTGDNSPLHF.

The V gene is TRBV6-5, the J gene TRBJ2-3, with 12 bases fitting TRBD1. With V trimmed by 0 bases and J by 5 bases, 6 bases remained unmatched. The CDR3 loop spans 17 amino acids. The germline gives CDR1 MNHEY, CDR2 SVGAGI. CDR3 loop: CASSYSTGTGGRDTQYF. The DNA of the CDR3 is TGTGCCAGCAGTTACTCGACCGGGACAGGGGGCCGAGATACGCAGTATTTT.

The rearrangement joins TRBV12-3 or TRBV12-4 to TRBJ1-2; D unclear. CDR3 length equals 13 residues. V shed 2 bases and J shed 0 bases, with 4 bases lying between them. This CDR3 is CASSLRSNYGYTF. In nucleotides, the CDR3 is TGTGCCAGCAGTTTAAGATCTAACTATGGCTACACCTTC.

The chain's CDR3 is CASSLSSGTTNYGYTF. In nucleotides, the CDR3 is TGTGCCAGCAGCTTGAGCTCAGGGACGACTAACTATGGCTACACCTTC. V and J are TRBV5-4 and TRBJ1-2, with D perhaps matching TRBD1 (5 bases). The CDR3 consists of 16 residues. Germline assignment: CDR1 SGHNT and CDR2 YYREEE (reference sequence). V lost 1 base, J lost 0 bases, and 13 bases lay in between.

The V gene is TRBV12-3 or TRBV12-4, the J gene TRBJ2-5; D assignment may be TRBD1 or TRBD2 (6 bases each). This CDR3 comprises 15 residues. The germline V and J ends were trimmed by 4 bases and 5 bases, with 17 bases remaining between them. CDR3 nucleotides: TGTGCCAGCAGTTCAAGGGGGGCTTTGGGGGAGACCCAGTACTTC. This codes for CASSSRGALGETQYF.

This clonotype appeared once. The gene calls are TRBV30 and TRBJ1-6, with a tentative D call TRBD1 (6 bases). Germline V gene data show CDR1 as GTSNPN and CDR2 as SVGIG (reference sequence). The V end was cut by 0 bases, the J end by 10 bases, with 13 bases between. The CDR3 length is 14 residues. DNA of the CDR3: TGTGCCTGGAGTGTGTTGGACAGTCTCTCACCCCTCCACTTT. This sequence encodes CAWSVLDSLSPLHF.

The CDR3 is CASSLTTGGTQYF. In DNA, the CDR3 is TGTGCCAGCAGCTTAACAACAGGGGGTACGCAGTATTTT. V gene TRBV7-3 combines with J gene TRBJ2-3; TRBD1 agrees at 8 bases. This CDR3 is 13 amino acids long. V was pared by 0 bases and J by 8 bases, with 1 base of the junction left unmatched. Germline assignment: CDR1 SGHTA and CDR2 FQGTGA.

This rearrangement joins TRBV3-1 to TRBJ2-2; D uncertain. Trimming removed 3 bases from V and 1 base from J, with 6 bases in between. Germline CDR1 is LGHDT and CDR2 is YNNKEL (reference sequence). The CDR3 sequence is 14 residues long. CDR3 nucleotide sequence: TGTGCCAGCAGCCATGACCAGAACACCGGGGAGCTGTTTTTT. Translation gives CASSHDQNTGELFF.

The chain carries TRBV20-1 and TRBJ2-1; 10 bases fit TRBD1. Germline CDR1 DFQATT, CDR2 SNEGSKA (reference sequence). The V and J ends lost 6 bases and 0 bases, in that order; junction bases with no gene match: 14. The CDR3 extends over 18 amino acids. The chain's CDR3 is CSAQKRTGGVGSYNEQFF. CDR3 nucleotide sequence: TGCAGTGCCCAGAAGAGGACAGGGGGGGTAGGCTCCTACAATGAGCAGTTCTTC.

This chain connects TRBV4-3 to TRBJ2-3; possible D gene TRBD2, 6 bases. The CDR3 loop spans 16 amino acids. Germline lookup yields CDR1 LGHNA and CDR2 YSLEER. V dropped 1 base and J dropped 5 bases, with 16 bases sitting between them. The DNA for the CDR3 is TGCGCCAGCAGCCAAGCCCCCAGGGCGGAGGGAGATACGCAGTATTTT. Translating it yields CASSQAPRAEGDTQYF.

The CDR3 loop is CSASPSRGLHF. The CDR3 nucleotides are TGCAGTGCTAGTCCCTCCCGAGGGCTCCACTTT. V and J are TRBV20-1 and TRBJ1-6; no clear D gene. The CDR3 contains 11 residues. The germline CDR1 and CDR2 sequences are DFQATT and SNEGSKA (reference sequence). The V end was cut by 3 bases, the J end by 16 bases, with 13 bases between.

This chain joins TRBV24-1 and TRBJ1-1; D is unresolved. The CDR3 runs to 16 residues. Germline V lookup: CDR1 KGHDR, CDR2 SFDVKD. Trimming removed 7 bases from V and 11 bases from J, with 28 bases in between. Written as DNA, the CDR3 is TGTGCCACCAGGGAAAATCCGGTCATTCACCCAAAGGATGCTTTCTTT. This codes for CATRENPVIHPKDAFF.

The rearrangement uses TRBV27 and TRBJ2-3, with D possibly matching TRBD1 (5 bases). CDR1 MNHEY and CDR2 SMNVEV come from the germline V gene (reference sequence). The CDR3 has 15 residues. Trimming removed 4 bases from V and 0 bases from J, with 11 bases in between. The DNA for the CDR3 is TGTGCCAGCAGTTCACGGACAACGAGCACAGATACGCAGTATTTT. It yields the protein CASSSRTTSTDTQYF.

The chain recombines TRBV20-1 with TRBJ2-1; tentative D call: TRBD2 (6 bases). From germline, CDR1 is DFQATT and CDR2 SNEGSKA (reference sequence). V lost 4 bases and J lost 6, with 19 bases in between. The CDR3 is 15 residues long. The CDR3 DNA sequence: TGCAGTGCTACCCGCCCGGGGGACCCCTCCAATGAGCAGTTCTTC. Protein sequence: CSATRPGDPSNEQFF.